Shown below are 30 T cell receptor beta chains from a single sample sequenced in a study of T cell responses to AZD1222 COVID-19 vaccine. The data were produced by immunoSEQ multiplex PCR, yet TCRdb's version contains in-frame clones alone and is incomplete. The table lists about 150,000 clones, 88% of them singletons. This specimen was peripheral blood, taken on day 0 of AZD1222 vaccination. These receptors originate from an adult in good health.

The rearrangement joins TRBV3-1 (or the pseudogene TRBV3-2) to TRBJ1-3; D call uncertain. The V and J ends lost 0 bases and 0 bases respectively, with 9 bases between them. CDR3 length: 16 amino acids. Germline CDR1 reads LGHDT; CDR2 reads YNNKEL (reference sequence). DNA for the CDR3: TGTGCCAGCAGCCAAGATTTAACGGCCTCTGGAAACACCATATATTTT. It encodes CASSQDLTASGNTIYF.

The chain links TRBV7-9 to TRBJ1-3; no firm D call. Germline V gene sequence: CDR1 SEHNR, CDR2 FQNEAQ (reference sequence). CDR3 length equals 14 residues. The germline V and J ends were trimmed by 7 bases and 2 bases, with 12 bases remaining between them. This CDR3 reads CASIRPRTGNTIYF. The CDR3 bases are TGTGCCAGCATCAGGCCCAGGACTGGAAACACCATATATTTT.

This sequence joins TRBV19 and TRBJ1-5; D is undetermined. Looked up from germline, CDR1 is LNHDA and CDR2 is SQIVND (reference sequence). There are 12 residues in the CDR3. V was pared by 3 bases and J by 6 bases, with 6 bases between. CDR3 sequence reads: CASSMTSQPQHF. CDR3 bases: TGTGCCAGTAGTATGACGTCTCAGCCCCAGCATTTT.

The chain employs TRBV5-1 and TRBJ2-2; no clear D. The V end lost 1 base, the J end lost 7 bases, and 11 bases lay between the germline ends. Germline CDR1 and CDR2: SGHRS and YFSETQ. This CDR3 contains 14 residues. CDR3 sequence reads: CASSLSFGNGELFF. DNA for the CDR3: TGCGCCAGCAGCTTGAGTTTCGGTAACGGGGAGCTGTTTTTT.

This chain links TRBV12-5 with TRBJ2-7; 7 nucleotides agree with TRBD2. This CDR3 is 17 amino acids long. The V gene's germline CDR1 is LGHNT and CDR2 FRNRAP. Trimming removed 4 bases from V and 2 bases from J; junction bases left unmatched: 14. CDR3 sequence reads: CASGSTQLRTSTYEQYF. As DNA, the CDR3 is TGTGCTAGTGGTTCTACTCAACTCCGGACTAGTACCTACGAGCAGTACTTC. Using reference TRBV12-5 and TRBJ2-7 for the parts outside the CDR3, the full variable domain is DARVTQTPRHKVTEMGQEVTMRCQPILGHNTVFWYRQTMMQGLELLAYFRNRAPLDDSGMPKDRFSAEMPDATLATLKIQPSEPRDSAVYFCASGSTQLRTSTYEQYFGPGTRLTVT.

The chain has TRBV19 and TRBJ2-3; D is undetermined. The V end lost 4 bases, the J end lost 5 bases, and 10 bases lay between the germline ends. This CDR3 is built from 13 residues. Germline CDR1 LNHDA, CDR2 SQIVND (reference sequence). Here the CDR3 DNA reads TGTGCCAGTAGTAGCAGTCTCCTAGATACGCAGTATTTT. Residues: CASSSSLLDTQYF.

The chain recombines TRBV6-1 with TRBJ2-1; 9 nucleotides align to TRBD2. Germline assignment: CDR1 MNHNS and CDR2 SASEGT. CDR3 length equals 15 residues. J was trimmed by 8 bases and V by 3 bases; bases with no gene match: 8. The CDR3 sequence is CASSDFAGGNYEQFF. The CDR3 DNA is TGTGCCAGCAGTGATTTCGCGGGGGGGAACTATGAGCAGTTCTTC.

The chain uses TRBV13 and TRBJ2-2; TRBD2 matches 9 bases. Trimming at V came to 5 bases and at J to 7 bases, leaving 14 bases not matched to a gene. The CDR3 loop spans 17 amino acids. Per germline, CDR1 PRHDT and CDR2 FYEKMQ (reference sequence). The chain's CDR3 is CASSASRLAGLGGELFF. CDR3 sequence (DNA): TGTGCCAGCAGCGCTTCGAGGCTAGCGGGGTTAGGCGGGGAGCTGTTTTTT.

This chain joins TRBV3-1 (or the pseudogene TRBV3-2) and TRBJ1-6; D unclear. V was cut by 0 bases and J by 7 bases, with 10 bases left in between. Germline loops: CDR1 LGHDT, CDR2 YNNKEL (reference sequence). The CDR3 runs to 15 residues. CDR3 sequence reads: CASSQEGIYNSPLHF. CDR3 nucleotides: TGTGCCAGCAGCCAAGAAGGGATTTACAATTCACCCCTCCACTTT.

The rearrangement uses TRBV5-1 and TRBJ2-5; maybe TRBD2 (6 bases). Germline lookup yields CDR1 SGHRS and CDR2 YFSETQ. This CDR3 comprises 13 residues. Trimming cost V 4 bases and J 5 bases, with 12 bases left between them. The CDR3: CASSTGGGETQYF. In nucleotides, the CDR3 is TGCGCCAGCAGCACCGGGGGTGGGGAGACCCAGTACTTC.

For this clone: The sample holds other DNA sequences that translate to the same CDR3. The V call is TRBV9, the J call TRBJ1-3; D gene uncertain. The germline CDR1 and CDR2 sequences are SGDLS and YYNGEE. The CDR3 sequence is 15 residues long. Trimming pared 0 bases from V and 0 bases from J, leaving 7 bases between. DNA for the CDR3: TGTGCCAGCAGCGTAGGGTTAAGCTCTGGAAACACCATATATTTT. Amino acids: CASSVGLSSGNTIYF. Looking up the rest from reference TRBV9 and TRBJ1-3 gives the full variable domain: DSGVTQTPKHLITATGQRVTLRCSPRSGDLSVYWYQQSLDQGLQFLIQYYNGEERAKGNILERFSAQQFPDLHSELNLSSLELGDSALYFCASSVGLSSGNTIYFGEGSWLTVV.

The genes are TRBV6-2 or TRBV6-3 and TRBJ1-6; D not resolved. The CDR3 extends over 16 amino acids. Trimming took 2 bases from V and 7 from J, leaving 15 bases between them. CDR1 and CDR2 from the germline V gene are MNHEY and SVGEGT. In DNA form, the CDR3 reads TGTGCCAGCAGTTACGGAGGAGGAATCGGGAATTCACCCCTCCACTTT. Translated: CASSYGGGIGNSPLHF.

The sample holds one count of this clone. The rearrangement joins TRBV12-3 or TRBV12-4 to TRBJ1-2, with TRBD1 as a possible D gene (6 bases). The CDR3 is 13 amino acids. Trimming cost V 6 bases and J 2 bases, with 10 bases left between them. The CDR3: CASRGAGNYGYTF. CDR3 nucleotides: TGTGCCAGCAGGGGGGCGGGGAACTATGGCTACACCTTC.

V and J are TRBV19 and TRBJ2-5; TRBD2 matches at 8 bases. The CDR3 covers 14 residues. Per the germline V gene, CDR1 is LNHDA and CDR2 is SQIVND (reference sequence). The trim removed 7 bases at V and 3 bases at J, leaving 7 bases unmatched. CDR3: CASNTGLVEETQYF. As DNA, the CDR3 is TGTGCCAGTAATACGGGACTAGTGGAAGAGACCCAGTACTTC.

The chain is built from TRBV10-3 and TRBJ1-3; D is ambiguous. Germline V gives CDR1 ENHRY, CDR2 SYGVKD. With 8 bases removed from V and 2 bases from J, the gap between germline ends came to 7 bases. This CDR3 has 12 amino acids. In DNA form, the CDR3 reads TGTGCCATCTCCTATACTGGAAACACCATATATTTT. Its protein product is CAISYTGNTIYF.

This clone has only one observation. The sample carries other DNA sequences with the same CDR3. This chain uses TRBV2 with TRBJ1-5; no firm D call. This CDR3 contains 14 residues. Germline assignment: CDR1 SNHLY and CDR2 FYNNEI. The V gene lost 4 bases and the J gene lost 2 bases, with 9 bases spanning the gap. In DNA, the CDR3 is TGTGCCAGCAGTGTTGGGCAGGGCAATCAGCCCCAGCATTTT. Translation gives CASSVGQGNQPQHF.

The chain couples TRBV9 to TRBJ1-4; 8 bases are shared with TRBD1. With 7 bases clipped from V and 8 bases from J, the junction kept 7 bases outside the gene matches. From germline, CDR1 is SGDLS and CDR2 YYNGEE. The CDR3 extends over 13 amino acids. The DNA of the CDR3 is TGTGCCAGCCAGGGGGCGGTTAGCGAAAAACTGTTTTTT. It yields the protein CASQGAVSEKLFF.

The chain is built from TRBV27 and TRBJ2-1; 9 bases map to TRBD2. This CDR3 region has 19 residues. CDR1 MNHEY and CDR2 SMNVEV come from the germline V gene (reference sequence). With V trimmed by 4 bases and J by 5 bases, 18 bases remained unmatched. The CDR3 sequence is CASSSDDWVGAGGHNEQFF. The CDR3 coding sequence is TGTGCCAGCAGTTCAGACGATTGGGTGGGAGCGGGGGGTCACAATGAGCAGTTCTTC.

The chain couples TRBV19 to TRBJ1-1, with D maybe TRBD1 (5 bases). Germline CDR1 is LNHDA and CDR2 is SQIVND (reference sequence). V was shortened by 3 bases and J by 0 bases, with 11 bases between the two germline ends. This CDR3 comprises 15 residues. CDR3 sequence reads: CASSMVDRMNTEAFF. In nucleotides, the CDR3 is TGTGCCAGTAGTATGGTTGACAGAATGAACACTGAAGCTTTCTTT. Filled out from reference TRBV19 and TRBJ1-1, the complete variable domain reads DGGITQSPKYLFRKEGQNVTLSCEQNLNHDAMYWYRQDPGQGLRLIYYSQIVNDFQKGDIAEGYSVSREKKESFPLTVTSAQKNPTAFYLCASSMVDRMNTEAFFGQGTRLTVV.

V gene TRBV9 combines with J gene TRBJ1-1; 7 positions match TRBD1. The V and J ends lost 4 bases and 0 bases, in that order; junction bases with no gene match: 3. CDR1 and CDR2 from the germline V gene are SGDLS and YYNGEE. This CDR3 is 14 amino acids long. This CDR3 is CASSSGTVNTEAFF. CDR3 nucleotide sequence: TGTGCCAGCAGCTCCGGGACAGTGAACACTGAAGCTTTCTTT.

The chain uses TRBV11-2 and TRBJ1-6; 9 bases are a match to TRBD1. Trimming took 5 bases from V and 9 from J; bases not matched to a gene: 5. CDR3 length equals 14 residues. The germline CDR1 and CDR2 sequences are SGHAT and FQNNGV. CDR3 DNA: TGTGCCAGCAGCACCCAGGACAGGGGTTCACCCCTCCACTTT. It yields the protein CASSTQDRGSPLHF.

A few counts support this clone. CDR3 protein: CASSQDLARGSYEQYF. CDR3 sequence (DNA): TGTGCCAGCAGCCAAGACCTGGCCAGGGGGAGCTACGAGCAGTACTTC. J is TRBJ2-7 and V is TRBV4-2; 7 nucleotides align to TRBD1. CDR1 and CDR2 from the germline V gene are LGHNA and YNFKEQ. The CDR3 length is 16 residues. Trimming removed 0 bases from V and 3 bases from J; junction bases left unmatched: 8.

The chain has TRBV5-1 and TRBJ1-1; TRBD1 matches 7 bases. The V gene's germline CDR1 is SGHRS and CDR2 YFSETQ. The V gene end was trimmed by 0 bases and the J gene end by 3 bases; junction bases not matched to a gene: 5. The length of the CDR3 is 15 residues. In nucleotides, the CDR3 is TGCGCCAGCAGCTTGGGACAGGGATGGGACACTGAAGCTTTCTTT. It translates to CASSLGQGWDTEAFF.

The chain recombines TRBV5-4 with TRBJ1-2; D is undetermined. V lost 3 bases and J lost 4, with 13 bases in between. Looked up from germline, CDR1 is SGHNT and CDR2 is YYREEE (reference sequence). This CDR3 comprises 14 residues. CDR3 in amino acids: CASSSPLWGYGYTF. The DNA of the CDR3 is TGTGCCAGCAGCTCTCCCCTTTGGGGCTATGGCTACACCTTC. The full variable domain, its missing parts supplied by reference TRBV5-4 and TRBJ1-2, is ETGVTQSPTHLIKTRGQQVTLRCSSQSGHNTVSWYQQALGQGPQFIFQYYREEENGRGNFPPRFSGLQFPNYSSELNVNALELDDSALYLCASSSPLWGYGYTFGSGTRLTVV.

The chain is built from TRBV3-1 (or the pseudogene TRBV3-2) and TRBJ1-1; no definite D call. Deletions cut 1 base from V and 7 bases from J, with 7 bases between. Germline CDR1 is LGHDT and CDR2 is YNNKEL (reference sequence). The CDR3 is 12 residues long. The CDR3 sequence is CASSQGVLEAFF. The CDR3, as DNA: TGTGCCAGCAGCCAAGGGGTCCTTGAAGCTTTCTTT.

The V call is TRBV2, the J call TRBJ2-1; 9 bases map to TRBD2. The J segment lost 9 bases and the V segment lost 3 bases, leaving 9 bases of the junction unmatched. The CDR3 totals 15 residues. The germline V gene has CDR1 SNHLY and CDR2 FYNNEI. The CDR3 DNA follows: TGTGCCAGCAGTGATAGGGCGGGGGGGCTCGGTGAGCAGTTCTTC. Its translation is CASSDRAGGLGEQFF.

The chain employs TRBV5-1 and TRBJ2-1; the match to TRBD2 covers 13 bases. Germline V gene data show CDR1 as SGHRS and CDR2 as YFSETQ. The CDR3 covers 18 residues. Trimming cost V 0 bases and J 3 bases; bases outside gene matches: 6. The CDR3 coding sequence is TGCGCCAGCAGCTTGGTCGGGACTAGCGGGGCCCTCTACAATGAGCAGTTCTTC. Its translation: CASSLVGTSGALYNEQFF. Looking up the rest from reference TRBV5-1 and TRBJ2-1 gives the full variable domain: KAGVTQTPRYLIKTRGQQVTLSCSPISGHRSVSWYQQTPGQGLQFLFEYFSETQRNKGNFPGRFSGRQFSNSRSEMNVSTLELGDSALYLCASSLVGTSGALYNEQFFGPGTRLTVL.

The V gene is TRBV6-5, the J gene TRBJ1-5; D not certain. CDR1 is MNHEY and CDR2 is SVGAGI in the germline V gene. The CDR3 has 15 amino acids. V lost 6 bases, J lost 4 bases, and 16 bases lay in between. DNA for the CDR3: TGTGCCAGCAGCCCCGAGTCAGGCCTGAATCAGCCCCAGCATTTT. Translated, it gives CASSPESGLNQPQHF.

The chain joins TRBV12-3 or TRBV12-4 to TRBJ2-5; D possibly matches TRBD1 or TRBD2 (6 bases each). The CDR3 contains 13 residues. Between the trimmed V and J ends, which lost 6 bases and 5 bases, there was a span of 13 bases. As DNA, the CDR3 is TGTGCCAGCAGCCACGGGGGCGGGGAGACCCAGTACTTC. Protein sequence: CASSHGGGETQYF.

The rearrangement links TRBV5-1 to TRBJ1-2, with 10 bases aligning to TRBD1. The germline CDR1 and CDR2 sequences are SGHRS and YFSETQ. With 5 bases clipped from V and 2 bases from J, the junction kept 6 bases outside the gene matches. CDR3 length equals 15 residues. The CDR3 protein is CASRKTGGANYGYTF. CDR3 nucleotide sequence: TGCGCCAGCAGAAAGACAGGGGGCGCGAACTATGGCTACACCTTC.